A single sample is the source of the 2 T cell receptor beta chains below, sequenced in a study of early T cells in non-severe SARS-CoV-2 infection. TCRdb analysed the 5' RACE reads with MiXCR anew, one entry per CDR3 protein. The data contain tens of thousands of distinct CDR3 sequences, around 10% of them seen just once; the ten biggest clones take up 4% to 5.5%. Input material: whole blood. These receptors were taken from an adult who was a healthcare worker with PCR-confirmed SARS-CoV-2 infection or an uninfected control (not recorded which).

Many counts were recorded for this clonotype. The chain combines TRBV5-6 with TRBJ2-7; 7 nucleotides align to TRBD1. J was trimmed by 7 bases and V by 0 bases; bases with no gene match: 13. Germline V gene data show CDR1 as SGHDT and CDR2 as YYEEEE. The CDR3 has 16 residues. The CDR3 protein is CASSLEVTPWGQEQYF. As DNA, the CDR3 is TGTGCCAGCAGCTTGGAAGTGACACCGTGGGGACAGGAGCAGTACTTC. Full variable domain (outside the CDR3, taken from reference TRBV5-6 and TRBJ2-7): DAGVTQSPTHLIKTRGQQVTLRCSPKSGHDTVSWYQQALGQGPQFIFQYYEEEERQRGNFPDRFSGHQFPNYSSELNVNALLLGDSALYLCASSLEVTPWGQEQYFGPGTRLTVT.

V usage is TRBV19 and J usage is TRBJ1-2; TRBD1 is a possible D gene (5 bases). CDR1 is LNHDA, CDR2 SQIVND, per germline (reference sequence). The V gene lost 5 bases and the J gene lost 4 bases, with 17 bases spanning the gap. CDR3 length equals 15 residues. CDR3 residues: CASSLGGSSGYGYTF. In nucleotides, the CDR3 is TGTGCCAGTAGTCTCGGGGGATCATCAGGCTATGGCTACACCTTC.